The 26 T cell receptor beta chains presented below share a single source sample, sequenced in a study of T cells after yellow fever vaccination. TCRdb ran MiXCR on the 5' RACE reads and lists one entry per CDR3 protein. The sample lists 510,000 or so distinct CDR3 sequences; 15% to 20% were seen once. The sequenced sample was PBMCs, obtained 15 days after the yellow fever booster vaccination. Receptors were obtained from a man aged 25-45 years who received the YFV17D yellow fever vaccine.

The chain couples TRBV10-3 to TRBJ2-5; no clear D gene. V was clipped by 0 bases and J by 7 bases, with 15 bases between them. The germline CDR1 and CDR2 sequences are ENHRY and SYGVKD. This CDR3 spans 15 amino acids. CDR3 coding DNA: TGTGCCATCAGTGAGTCTACCGGGCCAGAAGGGACCCAGTACTTC. This sequence encodes CAISESTGPEGTQYF.

Here the CDR3 reads CASSLEEGMNTEAFF. CDR3 nucleotides: TGTGCCAGCAGCTTGGAGGAGGGGATGAACACTGAAGCTTTCTTT. The chain recombines TRBV5-4 with TRBJ1-1; tentative D call: TRBD1 (5 bases). V was clipped by 0 bases and J by 0 bases, with 9 bases between them. Germline V CDR1 and CDR2: SGHNT, YYREEE (reference sequence). CDR3 length: 15 amino acids.

This clonotype was seen a single time. The J gene is TRBJ2-5, the V gene TRBV14, with a tentative D call TRBD1 (6 bases). Per the germline V gene, CDR1 is SGHDN and CDR2 is FVKESK. V dropped 0 bases and J dropped 4 bases, with 12 bases sitting between them. The CDR3 sequence is 15 residues long. The CDR3 spells CASSQDRGILETQYF. For the CDR3, the DNA is TGTGCCAGCAGCCAAGATAGGGGGATCTTAGAGACCCAGTACTTC.

The chain carries TRBV7-2 and TRBJ2-3, with 11 bases aligning to TRBD2. Unmatched junction bases numbered 5, after V lost 5 bases and J lost 1 base. This CDR3 is built from 16 residues. Germline CDR1 is SGHTA and CDR2 is FQGNSA. The CDR3 DNA follows: TGTGCCAGCAGCAAACTAGCGGGAGCAGGCACAGATACGCAGTATTTT. Its translation is CASSKLAGAGTDTQYF.

This clonotype turned up a few times. The CDR3 DNA reads TGTGCCAGCAGCTTAGGACTAGGCGTGGAACTGTTCTTC. As protein: CASSLGLGVELFF. J is TRBJ2-1 and V is TRBV7-3; 7 bases fit TRBD2. The germline V gene has CDR1 SGHTA and CDR2 FQGTGA. J was trimmed by 15 bases and V by 2 bases; bases with no gene match: 10. The length of the CDR3 is 13 residues.

In this sample, this clonotype turned up a few times. This chain links TRBV10-3 with TRBJ2-3; D may correspond to TRBD1 or TRBD2 (6 bases each). Germline loops: CDR1 ENHRY, CDR2 SYGVKD. CDR3 length: 12 amino acids. V lost 11 bases to trimming and J lost 0 bases, with 9 bases between them. The CDR3 nucleotides are TGTGCCGGGGGGACAAGCACAGATACGCAGTATTTT. Translated: CAGGTSTDTQYF.

CDR3 residues: CASSIALAGGVIYNEQFF. The CDR3 DNA reads TGTGCCAGTAGTATTGCCCTAGCGGGAGGGGTTATATACAATGAGCAGTTCTTC. The gene calls are TRBV19 and TRBJ2-1; 12 bases are a match to TRBD2. The CDR3 totals 18 residues. In germline, CDR1 is LNHDA, CDR2 SQIVND (reference sequence). Trimming removed 3 bases from V and 4 bases from J; junction bases left unmatched: 10.

The chain links TRBV29-1 to TRBJ2-7; 9 positions agree with TRBD2. The CDR3 extends over 14 amino acids. Germline CDR1 and CDR2: SQVTM and ANQGSEA. V shed 1 base and J 5 bases; nucleotides not matched to a gene: 6. This CDR3 is CSVEGGGRANEQYF. The CDR3 DNA reads TGCAGCGTTGAAGGCGGCGGGAGGGCAAACGAGCAGTACTTC.

The V gene is TRBV6-2 or TRBV6-3, the J gene TRBJ2-5; 8 nucleotides match TRBD2. The CDR3 sequence is 18 residues long. Trimming cost V 2 bases and J 4 bases; bases outside gene matches: 15. CDR1 is MNHEY, CDR2 SVGEGT, per germline. CDR3 in amino acids: CASSYLTRRAGERETQYF. CDR3 sequence (DNA): TGTGCCAGCAGTTACCTCACTCGGAGAGCGGGAGAGCGAGAGACCCAGTACTTC.

The chain couples TRBV6-4 to TRBJ2-1; 8 bases line up with TRBD2. V gave up 5 bases and J gave up 4 bases; unmatched junction bases: 4. The CDR3 runs 14 residues. Germline CDR1 reads MRHNA; CDR2 reads SNTAGT. CDR3 sequence reads: CASSQLADYNEQFF. DNA of the CDR3: TGTGCCAGCAGTCAACTAGCGGATTACAATGAGCAGTTCTTC.

The table lists this clonotype with a few counts. The CDR3 region has the DNA TGTGCCAGCAGCCAAGTAGGAGGCCTAGCGGGTGAGCAGTACTTC. Its protein is CASSQVGGLAGEQYF. The V call is TRBV4-2, the J call TRBJ2-7; the match to TRBD2 covers 8 bases. Trimming took 1 base from V and 7 from J; bases not matched to a gene: 9. The CDR3 spans 15 residues. Germline CDR1 reads LGHNA; CDR2 reads YNFKEQ.

The sample holds a few counts of this clonotype. The V and J genes are TRBV5-1 and TRBJ1-2; D unclear. The CDR3 runs 13 residues. The V end was cut by 2 bases, the J end by 10 bases, with 15 bases between. CDR1 and CDR2 (germline): SGHRS, YFSETQ. This CDR3 is CASSLGGSDVYTF. The CDR3 nucleotides are TGCGCCAGCAGCTTAGGAGGCTCCGATGTCTACACCTTC.

This clonotype has a handful of counts. This rearrangement joins TRBV12-3 or TRBV12-4 to TRBJ1-6; TRBD1 is a possible D gene (5 bases). This CDR3 spans 16 amino acids. Trimming removed 4 bases at V and 13 bases at J, with 23 bases between. CDR3 region: CASSSGGGFSVGPLHF. The CDR3 coding sequence is TGTGCCAGCAGTTCGGGGGGGGGATTCTCGGTGGGTCCCCTCCACTTT.

This clonotype came up a few times. The chain has TRBV10-3 and TRBJ1-1, with D possibly being TRBD1 (5 bases). Trimming left V 11 bases short and J 1 base short, with 14 bases between. The CDR3 has 13 residues. CDR1 is ENHRY, CDR2 SYGVKD, per germline. The CDR3 here is CAATGTANTEAFF. The CDR3 coding sequence is TGTGCCGCAACCGGGACGGCGAACACTGAAGCTTTCTTT.

This clonotype was detected a few times. The J gene is TRBJ2-2, the V gene TRBV6-5, with D maybe TRBD2 (5 bases). Germline-derived CDR1 and CDR2 are MNHEY and SVGAGI. The CDR3 contains 17 residues. V was pared by 2 bases and J by 4 bases, with 17 bases between. This CDR3 reads CASSYRFRGRGTGELFF. CDR3 DNA: TGTGCCAGCAGTTACCGATTCCGGGGTCGGGGCACCGGGGAGCTGTTTTTT.

The chain combines TRBV28 with TRBJ2-7, with D perhaps matching TRBD1 (6 bases). CDR1 and CDR2 from the germline V gene are MDHEN and SYDVKM. The CDR3 consists of 15 residues. V lost 9 bases, J lost 0 bases, and 18 bases lay in between. CDR3 in DNA: TGTGCCAGTCAATTACAGGGTTTAGACTCCTACGAGCAGTACTTC. This translates into CASQLQGLDSYEQYF.

This clonotype has just a few counts. V usage is TRBV29-1 and J usage is TRBJ2-7; 9 bases fit TRBD1. J lost 6 bases, V lost 8 bases, and 8 bases had no gene match. CDR1 and CDR2 (germline): SQVTM, ANQGSEA. The CDR3 consists of 12 residues. The CDR3 is CSSWTGDGEQYF. The CDR3, as DNA: TGCAGCTCCTGGACAGGGGATGGCGAGCAGTACTTC.

The genes are TRBV3-1 and TRBJ1-6; 11 nucleotides match TRBD1. Germline V gene sequence: CDR1 LGHDT, CDR2 YNNKEL (reference sequence). The junction had 10 bases not matched to a gene; V was cut back by 5 bases and J by 10 bases. The CDR3 loop spans 16 amino acids. The CDR3 loop reads CASSFPGTGGGSPLHF. Written as DNA, the CDR3 is TGTGCCAGCAGCTTCCCCGGGACAGGGGGTGGCTCACCCCTCCACTTT.

The V gene is TRBV20-1, the J gene TRBJ2-1; TRBD2 matches at 8 bases. The J segment lost 7 bases and the V segment lost 0 bases, leaving 8 bases of the junction unmatched. The CDR3 consists of 15 residues. Germline V gene sequence: CDR1 DFQATT, CDR2 SNEGSKA (reference sequence). In DNA, the CDR3 is TGCAGTGCTAGAGAGTTAGGAGCGGGAGAAAATGAGCAGTTCTTC. This translates into CSARELGAGENEQFF.

This rearrangement joins TRBV7-9 to TRBJ2-1; TRBD2 might be the D (5 bases). The germline V and J ends were trimmed by 2 bases and 8 bases, with 19 bases remaining between them. This CDR3 spans 16 amino acids. Germline V gives CDR1 SEHNR, CDR2 FQNEAQ (reference sequence). This CDR3 is CASSLLSGTLWYEQFF. For the CDR3, the DNA is TGTGCCAGCAGCTTATTAAGCGGAACGCTCTGGTATGAGCAGTTCTTC.

The chain carries TRBV29-1 and TRBJ1-1; 7 bases line up with TRBD1. The germline V gene has CDR1 SQVTM and CDR2 ANQGSEA. Trimming removed 1 base from V and 1 base from J; junction bases left unmatched: 0. The CDR3 runs to 13 residues. Written as DNA, the CDR3 is TGCAGCGTTGAAGGGACAGGGAACACTGAAGCTTTCTTT. This encodes CSVEGTGNTEAFF.

This clonotype was observed a few times. The chain carries TRBV28 and TRBJ2-7; 7 nucleotides agree with TRBD1. The germline V gene encodes CDR1 MDHEN and CDR2 SYDVKM. The CDR3 loop spans 14 amino acids. J gave up 3 bases and V 5 bases, and 7 bases lay outside the gene matches. The CDR3 DNA sequence: TGTGCCAGCAGTAACGGACAGGTCGTCTACGAGCAGTACTTC. It encodes CASSNGQVVYEQYF. The whole variable domain, remainder taken from reference TRBV28 and TRBJ2-7, is DVKVTQSSRYLVKRTGEKVFLECVQDMDHENMFWYRQDPGLGLRLIYFSYDVKMKEKGDIPEGYSVSREKKERFSLILESASTNQTSMYLCASSNGQVVYEQYFGPGTRLTVT.

In this sample, this clonotype turned up a few times. The J gene is TRBJ2-7, the V gene TRBV20-1; 7 nucleotides match TRBD2. Unmatched junction bases numbered 3, after V lost 1 base and J lost 0 bases. CDR3 length equals 14 residues. Germline V lookup: CDR1 DFQATT, CDR2 SNEGSKA (reference sequence). CDR3 protein: CSARGRDYSYEQYF. CDR3 coding DNA: TGCAGTGCTAGAGGCCGGGACTACTCCTACGAGCAGTACTTC.

This chain connects TRBV29-1 to TRBJ2-1; D gene unclear. CDR1 and CDR2 (germline): SQVTM, ANQGSEA. V was trimmed by 5 bases and J by 8 bases, leaving 13 bases between them. The CDR3 is 12 residues long. For the CDR3, the DNA is TGCAGCGTTCTTCCCGGTACGGATGAGCAGTTCTTC. It translates to CSVLPGTDEQFF.

The sample holds a few counts of this clonotype. The rearrangement joins TRBV7-8 to TRBJ1-1; D gene ambiguous. The CDR3 consists of 14 residues. The germline gives CDR1 SGHVS, CDR2 FQNEAQ. The V gene lost 2 bases and the J gene lost 1 base, with 8 bases spanning the gap. The CDR3 loop reads CASSLLRKNTEAFF. CDR3 nucleotides: TGTGCCAGCAGCTTACTCCGGAAGAACACTGAAGCTTTCTTT.

This chain joins TRBV5-1 and TRBJ2-7; 13 bases are a match to TRBD2. CDR1 is SGHRS and CDR2 is YFSETQ in the germline V gene. Losses at the gene ends were 4 bases for V and 3 bases for J; bases not matched to a gene: 13. The CDR3 totals 18 residues. The CDR3 spells CASSGTYSGTSGNYEQYF. The DNA for the CDR3 is TGCGCCAGCAGCGGCACCTACTCCGGGACTAGCGGGAACTACGAGCAGTACTTC.